The rows below give T cell receptor beta chains drawn from one sample of a study of PD-1 blockade in classical Hodgkin lymphoma. TCRdb keeps only in-frame clones here, not all; method: immunoSEQ multiplex PCR. The top ten clones hold approximately 6.9% of a sample with about 52,000 clones, 86% of them seen once. The specimen comprised peripheral blood mononuclear cells (PBMCs), sampled before the fourth cycle of nivolumab. Receptors originate from a human donor with classical Hodgkin lymphoma. Each CDR3 is given with its conserved first and last residue. D genes are given only for firm matches. Clone size is given for some rows only: seen once, a few or many times, or a class if the clone is expanded.

abundance: .
j_gene: TRBJ1-1
v_gene: TRBV5-1
d_gene: .
CDR3aa: CASSFDLNTEAFF
CDR3nt: TGCGCCAGCAGCTTTGATCTGAACACTGAAGCTTTCTTT

abundance: .
j_gene: TRBJ2-7
v_gene: TRBV6-5
d_gene: TRBD2
CDR3aa: CASRPGTSGIEQYF
CDR3nt: TGTGCCAGCAGACCAGGGACTAGCGGGATCGAGCAGTACTTC

abundance: .
j_gene: TRBJ2-7
v_gene: TRBV19
d_gene: TRBD1
CDR3aa: CATGQGRREQYF
CDR3nt: TGTGCCACAGGACAGGGAAGACGTGAGCAGTACTTC

abundance: few
j_gene: TRBJ2-3
v_gene: TRBV7-3
d_gene: .
CDR3aa: CASSLSQGRVDTQYF
CDR3nt: TGTGCCAGCAGCTTAAGTCAGGGGAGAGTCGATACGCAGTATTTT

abundance: once
j_gene: TRBJ2-1
v_gene: TRBV7-6
d_gene: .
CDR3aa: CASSLVVSSYNEQFF
CDR3nt: TGTGCCAGCAGCTTAGTGGTGAGCTCCTACAATGAGCAGTTCTTC

abundance: few
j_gene: TRBJ2-2
v_gene: TRBV5-1
d_gene: .
CDR3aa: CASSLMGAAGELFF
CDR3nt: TGCGCCAGCAGCTTGATGGGGGCGGCCGGGGAGCTGTTTTTT

abundance: few
j_gene: TRBJ2-7
v_gene: TRBV5-6
d_gene: TRBD2
CDR3aa: CASSSRTSGRSYEQYF
CDR3nt: TGTGCCAGCAGCTCTAGGACTAGCGGGAGGAGCTACGAGCAGTACTTC

abundance: .
j_gene: TRBJ1-5
v_gene: TRBV7-4
d_gene: .
CDR3aa: CASSLVFFTGAGAQHF
CDR3nt: TGTGCCAGCAGCTTAGTTTTTTTTACGGGAGCCGGAGCCCAGCATTTT

abundance: .
j_gene: TRBJ2-5
v_gene: TRBV5-1
d_gene: .
CDR3aa: CASSSGASGTQYF
CDR3nt: TGCGCCAGCAGCTCGGGAGCGTCGGGGACCCAGTACTTC

abundance: .
j_gene: TRBJ2-1
v_gene: TRBV6-4
d_gene: .
CDR3aa: CASSDSGGGNYNEQFF
CDR3nt: TGTGCCAGCAGTGACTCTGGAGGGGGCAACTACAATGAGCAGTTCTTC

abundance: few
j_gene: TRBJ2-7
v_gene: TRBV28
d_gene: .
CDR3aa: CASSFAFTDSPYEQYF
CDR3nt: TGTGCCAGCAGTTTCGCCTTCACAGATTCCCCCTACGAGCAGTACTTC

abundance: .
j_gene: TRBJ2-2
v_gene: TRBV5-3
d_gene: TRBD1
CDR3aa: CARSFRQGVNTGELFF
CDR3nt: TGTGCCAGAAGCTTTAGGCAGGGGGTGAACACCGGGGAGCTGTTTTTT

abundance: .
j_gene: TRBJ2-3
v_gene: TRBV7-2
d_gene: .
CDR3aa: CASSQVGDTQYF
CDR3nt: TGTGCCAGCAGCCAGGTGGGAGATACGCAGTATTTT

abundance: .
j_gene: TRBJ2-7
v_gene: TRBV4-2
d_gene: .
CDR3aa: CASSQDRGYEQYF
CDR3nt: TGTGCCAGCAGCCAAGACAGGGGCTACGAGCAGTACTTC

abundance: once
j_gene: TRBJ2-7
v_gene: TRBV7-9
d_gene: .
CDR3aa: CASSMAGWLEQYF
CDR3nt: TGTGCCAGCAGCATGGCAGGGTGGCTCGAGCAGTACTTC

abundance: .
j_gene: TRBJ2-1
v_gene: TRBV7-6
d_gene: TRBD2
CDR3aa: CASSLSGTSGRNEQFF
CDR3nt: TGTGCCAGCAGCTTGTCCGGGACTAGCGGGAGAAATGAGCAGTTCTTC

abundance: .
j_gene: TRBJ2-2
v_gene: TRBV5-4
d_gene: .
CDR3aa: CASSSGHNTGELFF
CDR3nt: TGTGCCAGCAGCTCTGGACACAACACCGGGGAGCTGTTTTTT

abundance: .
j_gene: TRBJ2-5
v_gene: TRBV5-1
d_gene: .
CDR3aa: CASRPGWDQETQYF
CDR3nt: TGCGCCAGCAGACCGGGGTGGGACCAAGAGACCCAGTACTTC

abundance: .
j_gene: TRBJ1-1
v_gene: TRBV30
d_gene: TRBD1
CDR3aa: CAWWGTGVRSTEAFF
CDR3nt: TGTGCCTGGTGGGGGACAGGGGTGCGGAGCACTGAAGCTTTCTTT

abundance: .
j_gene: TRBJ2-2
v_gene: TRBV27
d_gene: .
CDR3aa: CASSLGGTTNTGELFF
CDR3nt: TGTGCCAGCAGTTTAGGCGGGACAACGAACACCGGGGAGCTGTTTTTT

abundance: .
j_gene: TRBJ2-3
v_gene: TRBV5-1
d_gene: TRBD2
CDR3aa: CASSFLGLAGGPTDTQYF
CDR3nt: TGCGCCAGCAGCTTCCTGGGACTAGCGGGGGGCCCCACAGATACGCAGTATTTT

abundance: once
j_gene: TRBJ2-6
v_gene: TRBV7-2
d_gene: TRBD2
CDR3aa: CASSPHGGYSGANVLTF
CDR3nt: TGTGCCAGCAGCCCGCACGGGGGGTACTCTGGGGCCAACGTCCTGACTTTC

abundance: .
j_gene: TRBJ2-2
v_gene: TRBV28
d_gene: TRBD2
CDR3aa: CASSSLTSGPDTGELFF
CDR3nt: TGTGCCAGCAGTTCCCTAACTAGCGGACCCGACACCGGGGAGCTGTTTTTT

abundance: once
j_gene: TRBJ2-4
v_gene: TRBV19
d_gene: .
CDR3aa: CASSTPRGEGFGIQYF
CDR3nt: TGTGCCAGTAGTACCCCGCGGGGTGAAGGATTTGGCATTCAGTACTTC